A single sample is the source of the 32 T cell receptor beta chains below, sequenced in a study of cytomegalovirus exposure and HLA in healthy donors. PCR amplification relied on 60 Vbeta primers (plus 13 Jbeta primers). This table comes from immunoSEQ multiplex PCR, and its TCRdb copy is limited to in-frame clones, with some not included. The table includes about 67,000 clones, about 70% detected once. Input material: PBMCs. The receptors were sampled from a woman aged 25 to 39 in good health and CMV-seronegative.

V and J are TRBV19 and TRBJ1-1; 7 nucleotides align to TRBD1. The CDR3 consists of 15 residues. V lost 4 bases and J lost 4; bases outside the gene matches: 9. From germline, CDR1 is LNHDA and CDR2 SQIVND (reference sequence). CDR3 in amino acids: CASSTARYRGTEAFF. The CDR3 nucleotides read TGTGCCAGTAGTACCGCAAGGTACAGGGGCACTGAAGCTTTCTTT.

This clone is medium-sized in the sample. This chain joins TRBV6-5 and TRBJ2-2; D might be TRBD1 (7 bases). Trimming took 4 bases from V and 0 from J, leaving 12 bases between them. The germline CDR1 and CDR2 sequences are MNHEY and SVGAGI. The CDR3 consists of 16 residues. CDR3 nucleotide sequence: TGTGCCAGCAGTTCGGCGGGACAGTCGAACACCGGGGAGCTGTTTTTT. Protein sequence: CASSSAGQSNTGELFF.

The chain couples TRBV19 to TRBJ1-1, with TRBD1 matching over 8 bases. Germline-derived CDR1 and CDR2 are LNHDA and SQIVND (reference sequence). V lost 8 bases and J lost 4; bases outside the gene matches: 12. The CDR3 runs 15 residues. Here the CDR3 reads CASLTPQGASTEAFF. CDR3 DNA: TGTGCCAGTCTCACACCTCAGGGGGCCAGCACTGAAGCTTTCTTT. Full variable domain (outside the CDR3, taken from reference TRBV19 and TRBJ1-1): DGGITQSPKYLFRKEGQNVTLSCEQNLNHDAMYWYRQDPGQGLRLIYYSQIVNDFQKGDIAEGYSVSREKKESFPLTVTSAQKNPTAFYLCASLTPQGASTEAFFGQGTRLTVV.

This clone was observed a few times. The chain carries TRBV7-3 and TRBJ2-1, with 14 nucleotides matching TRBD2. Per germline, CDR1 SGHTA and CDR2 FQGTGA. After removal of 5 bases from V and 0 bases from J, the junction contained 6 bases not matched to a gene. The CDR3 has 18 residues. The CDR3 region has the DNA TGTGCCAGCAGCCCGGGACTAGCGGGGGCCCGCTCCTACAATGAGCAGTTCTTC. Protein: CASSPGLAGARSYNEQFF.

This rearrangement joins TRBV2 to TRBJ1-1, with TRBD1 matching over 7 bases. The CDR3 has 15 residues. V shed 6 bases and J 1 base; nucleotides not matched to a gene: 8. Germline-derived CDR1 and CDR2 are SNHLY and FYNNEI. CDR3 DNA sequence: TGTGCCAGCAGGGAGGACCAGGGGGGGAACACTGAAGCTTTCTTT. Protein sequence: CASREDQGGNTEAFF.

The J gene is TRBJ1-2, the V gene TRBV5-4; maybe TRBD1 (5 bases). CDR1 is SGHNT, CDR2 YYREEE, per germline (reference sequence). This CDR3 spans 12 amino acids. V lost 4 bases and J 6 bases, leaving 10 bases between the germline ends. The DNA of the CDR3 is TGTGCCAGCAGCAGGGGTTGGGATGGCTACACCTTC. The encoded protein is CASSRGWDGYTF.

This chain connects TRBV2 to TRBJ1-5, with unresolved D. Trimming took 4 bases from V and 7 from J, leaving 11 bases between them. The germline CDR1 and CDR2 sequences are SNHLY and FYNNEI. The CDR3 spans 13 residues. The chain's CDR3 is CASSVSGGQPQHF. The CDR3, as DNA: TGTGCCAGCAGTGTTTCAGGAGGCCAGCCCCAGCATTTT. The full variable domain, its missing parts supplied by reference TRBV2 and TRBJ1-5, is EPEVTQTPSHQVTQMGQEVILRCVPISNHLYFYWYRQILGQKVEFLVSFYNNEISEKSEIFDDQFSVERPDGSNFTLKIRSTKLEDSAMYFCASSVSGGQPQHFGDGTRLSIL.

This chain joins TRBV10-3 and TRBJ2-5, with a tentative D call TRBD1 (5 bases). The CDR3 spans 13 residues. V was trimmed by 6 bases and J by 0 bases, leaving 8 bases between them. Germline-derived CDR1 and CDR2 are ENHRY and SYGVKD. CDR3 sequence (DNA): TGTGCCATCAGCGGACAACACCAAGAGACCCAGTACTTC. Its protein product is CAISGQHQETQYF.

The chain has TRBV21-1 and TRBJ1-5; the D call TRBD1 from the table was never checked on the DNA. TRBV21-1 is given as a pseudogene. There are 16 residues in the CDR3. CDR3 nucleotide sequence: TGTGCCAGCAGCCTCACGGGCGGGACAGACAATCAGCCCCAGCATTTT. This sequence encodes CASSLTGGTDNQPQHF.

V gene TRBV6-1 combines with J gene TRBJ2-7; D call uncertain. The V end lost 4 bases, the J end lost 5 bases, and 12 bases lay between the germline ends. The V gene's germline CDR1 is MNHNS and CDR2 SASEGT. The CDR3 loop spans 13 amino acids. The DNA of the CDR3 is TGTGCCAGCAGTGGAAGGAGAAGCGACGAGCAGTACTTC. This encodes CASSGRRSDEQYF.

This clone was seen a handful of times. CDR3 amino acids: CASGSTGSRNQPQHF. The CDR3 DNA reads TGTGCCAGCGGATCTACAGGGAGTAGAAATCAGCCCCAGCATTTT. The chain carries TRBV19 and TRBJ1-5; maybe TRBD1 (6 bases). Germline V CDR1 and CDR2: LNHDA, SQIVND (reference sequence). The CDR3 runs to 15 residues. Trimming removed 9 bases from V and 4 bases from J, with 19 bases in between. Supplemented by reference TRBV19 and TRBJ1-5, the full variable domain reads DGGITQSPKYLFRKEGQNVTLSCEQNLNHDAMYWYRQDPGQGLRLIYYSQIVNDFQKGDIAEGYSVSREKKESFPLTVTSAQKNPTAFYLCASGSTGSRNQPQHFGDGTRLSIL.

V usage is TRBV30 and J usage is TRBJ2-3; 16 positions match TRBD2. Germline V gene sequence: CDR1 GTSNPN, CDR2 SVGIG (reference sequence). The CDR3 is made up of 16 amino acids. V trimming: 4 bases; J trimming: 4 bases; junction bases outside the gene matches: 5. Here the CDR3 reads CAWTRGTSGGADTQYF. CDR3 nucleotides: TGTGCCTGGACTCGCGGGACTAGCGGGGGGGCAGATACGCAGTATTTT.

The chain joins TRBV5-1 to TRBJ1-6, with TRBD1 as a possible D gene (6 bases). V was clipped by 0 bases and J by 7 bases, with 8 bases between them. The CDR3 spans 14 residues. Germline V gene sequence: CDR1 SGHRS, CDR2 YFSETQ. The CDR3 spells CASSLGGTNSPLHF. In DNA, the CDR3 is TGCGCCAGCAGCTTGGGGGGGACAAATTCACCCCTCCACTTT.

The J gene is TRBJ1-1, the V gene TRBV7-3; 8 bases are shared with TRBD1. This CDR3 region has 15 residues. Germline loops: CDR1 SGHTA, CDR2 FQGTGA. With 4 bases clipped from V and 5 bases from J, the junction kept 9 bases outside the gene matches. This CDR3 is CASSWAGGGGTEAFF. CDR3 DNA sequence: TGTGCCAGCAGCTGGGCAGGGGGCGGTGGGACTGAAGCTTTCTTT.

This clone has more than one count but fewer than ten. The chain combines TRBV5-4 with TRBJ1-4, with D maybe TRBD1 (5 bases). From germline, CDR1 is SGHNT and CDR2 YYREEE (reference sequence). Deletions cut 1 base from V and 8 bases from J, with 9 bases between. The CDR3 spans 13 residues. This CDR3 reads CASSLSGVEKLFF. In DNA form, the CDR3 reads TGTGCCAGCAGCTTGTCGGGGGTAGAAAAACTGTTTTTT.

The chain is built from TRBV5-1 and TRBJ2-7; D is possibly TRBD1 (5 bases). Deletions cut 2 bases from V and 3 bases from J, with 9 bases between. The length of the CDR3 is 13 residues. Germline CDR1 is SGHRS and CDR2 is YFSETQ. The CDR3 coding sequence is TGCGCCAGCAGCTTTTCAGGGAACTACGAGCAGTACTTC. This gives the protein CASSFSGNYEQYF.

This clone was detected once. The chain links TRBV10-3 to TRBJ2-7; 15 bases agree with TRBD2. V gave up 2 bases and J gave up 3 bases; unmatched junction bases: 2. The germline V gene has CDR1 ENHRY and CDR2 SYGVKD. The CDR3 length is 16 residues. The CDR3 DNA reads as TGTGCCATCAGTGAGGGGACTAGCGGGGGGAACTACGAGCAGTACTTC. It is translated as CAISEGTSGGNYEQYF.

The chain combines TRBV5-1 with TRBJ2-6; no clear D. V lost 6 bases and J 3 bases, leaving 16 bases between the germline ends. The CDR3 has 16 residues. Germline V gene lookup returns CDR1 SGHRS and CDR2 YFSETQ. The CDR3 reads CASKMEPLGGANVLTF. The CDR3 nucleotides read TGCGCCAGCAAAATGGAGCCCCTGGGTGGGGCCAACGTCCTGACTTTC.

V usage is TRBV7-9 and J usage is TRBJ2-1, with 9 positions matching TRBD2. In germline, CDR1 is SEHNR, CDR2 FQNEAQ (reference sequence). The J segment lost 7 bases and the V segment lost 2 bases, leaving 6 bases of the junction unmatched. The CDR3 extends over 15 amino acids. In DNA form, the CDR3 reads TGTGCCAGCAGCTTATCGCGGGGGGGCCGTAATGAGCAGTTCTTC. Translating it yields CASSLSRGGRNEQFF.

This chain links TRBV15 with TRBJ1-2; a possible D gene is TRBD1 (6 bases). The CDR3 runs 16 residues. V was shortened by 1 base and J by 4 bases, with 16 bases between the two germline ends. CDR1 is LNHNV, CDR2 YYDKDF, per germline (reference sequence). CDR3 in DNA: TGTGCCACCAGCAGAGGGGGTCAGGGGCAGTCCTATGGCTACACCTTC. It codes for CATSRGGQGQSYGYTF.

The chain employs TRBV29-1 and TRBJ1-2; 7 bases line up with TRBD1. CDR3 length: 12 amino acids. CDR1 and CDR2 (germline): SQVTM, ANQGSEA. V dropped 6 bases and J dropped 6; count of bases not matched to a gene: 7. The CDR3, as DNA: TGCAGCGTGAACCCACAGGGGAATGGCTACACCTTC. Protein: CSVNPQGNGYTF. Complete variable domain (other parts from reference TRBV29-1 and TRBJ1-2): SAVISQKPSRDICQRGTSLTIQCQVDSQVTMMFWYRQQPGQSLTLIATANQGSEATYESGFVIDKFPISRPNLTFSTLTVSNMSPEDSSIYLCSVNPQGNGYTFGSGTRLTVV.

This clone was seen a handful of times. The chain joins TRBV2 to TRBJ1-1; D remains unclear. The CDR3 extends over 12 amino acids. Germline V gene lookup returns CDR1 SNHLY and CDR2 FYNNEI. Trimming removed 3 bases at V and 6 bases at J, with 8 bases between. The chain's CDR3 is CASSDATPEAFF. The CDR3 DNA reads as TGTGCCAGCAGTGACGCGACACCTGAAGCTTTCTTT.

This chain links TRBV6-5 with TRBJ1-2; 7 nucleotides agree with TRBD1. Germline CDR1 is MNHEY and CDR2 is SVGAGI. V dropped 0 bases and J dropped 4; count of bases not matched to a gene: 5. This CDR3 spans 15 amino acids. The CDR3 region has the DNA TGTGCCAGCAGTTACTCCGGGACAGCGTTCTATGGCTACACCTTC. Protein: CASSYSGTAFYGYTF.

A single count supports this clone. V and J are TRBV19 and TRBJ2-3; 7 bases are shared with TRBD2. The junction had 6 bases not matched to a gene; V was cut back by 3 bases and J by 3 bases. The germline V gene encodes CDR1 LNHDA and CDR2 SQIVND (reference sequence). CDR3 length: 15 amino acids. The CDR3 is CASSIASGETDTQYF. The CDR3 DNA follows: TGTGCCAGTAGTATCGCTAGCGGTGAAACAGATACGCAGTATTTT.

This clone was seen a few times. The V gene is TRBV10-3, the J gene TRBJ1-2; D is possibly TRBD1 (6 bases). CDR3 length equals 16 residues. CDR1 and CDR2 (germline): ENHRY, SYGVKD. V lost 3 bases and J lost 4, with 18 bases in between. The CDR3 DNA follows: TGTGCCATCAGTGAAACAGGGCCTCGAATCGTCTATGGCTACACCTTC. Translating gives CAISETGPRIVYGYTF.

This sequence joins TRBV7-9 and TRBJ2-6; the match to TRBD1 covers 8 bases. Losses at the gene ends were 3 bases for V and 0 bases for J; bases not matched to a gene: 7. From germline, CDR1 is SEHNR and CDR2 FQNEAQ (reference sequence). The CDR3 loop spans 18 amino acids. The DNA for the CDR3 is TGTGCCAGCAGCTTTAGGTCGACAGGGGTCTCTGGGGCCAACGTCCTGACTTTC. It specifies CASSFRSTGVSGANVLTF.

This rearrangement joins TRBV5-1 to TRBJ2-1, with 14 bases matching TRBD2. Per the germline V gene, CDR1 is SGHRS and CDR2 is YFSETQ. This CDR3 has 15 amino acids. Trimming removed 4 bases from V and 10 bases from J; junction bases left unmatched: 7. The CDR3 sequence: CASSPQTSGGAEQFF. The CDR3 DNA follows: TGCGCCAGCAGCCCCCAGACTAGCGGGGGGGCCGAGCAGTTCTTC.

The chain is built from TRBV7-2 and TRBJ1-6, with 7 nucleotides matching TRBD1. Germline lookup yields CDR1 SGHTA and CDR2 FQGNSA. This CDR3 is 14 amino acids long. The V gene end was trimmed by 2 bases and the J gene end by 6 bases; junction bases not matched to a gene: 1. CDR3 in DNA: TGTGCCAGCAGCTTAAACAGGGGTAATTCACCCCTCCACTTT. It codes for CASSLNRGNSPLHF.

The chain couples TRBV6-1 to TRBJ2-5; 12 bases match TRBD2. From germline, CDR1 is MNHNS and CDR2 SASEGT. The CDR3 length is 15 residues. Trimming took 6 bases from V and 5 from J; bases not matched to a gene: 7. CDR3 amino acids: CASSSGLAGQETQYF. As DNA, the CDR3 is TGTGCCAGCAGCTCCGGACTAGCGGGGCAGGAGACCCAGTACTTC.

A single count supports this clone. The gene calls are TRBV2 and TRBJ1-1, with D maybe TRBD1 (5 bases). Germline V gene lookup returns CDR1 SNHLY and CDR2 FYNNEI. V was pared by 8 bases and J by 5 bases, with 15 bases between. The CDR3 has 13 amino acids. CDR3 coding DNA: TGTGCCAGCGTGAAAGAGGGGAGGACTGAAGCTTTCTTT. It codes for CASVKEGRTEAFF.

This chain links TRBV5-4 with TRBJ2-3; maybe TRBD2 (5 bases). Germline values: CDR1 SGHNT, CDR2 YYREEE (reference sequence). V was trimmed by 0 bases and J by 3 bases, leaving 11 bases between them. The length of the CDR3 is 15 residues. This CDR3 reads CASSLVLGSTDTQYF. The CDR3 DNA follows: TGTGCCAGCAGCTTGGTTTTGGGGAGTACAGATACGCAGTATTTT.

CDR3 sequence: CASMFGTGNSPLHF. The CDR3 DNA reads as TGTGCCAGTATGTTCGGGACAGGGAATTCACCCCTCCACTTT. V and J are TRBV19 and TRBJ1-6; TRBD1 aligns across 9 bases. This CDR3 region has 14 residues. The germline CDR1 and CDR2 sequences are LNHDA and SQIVND (reference sequence). With 7 bases clipped from V and 7 bases from J, the junction kept 5 bases outside the gene matches.